This T cell receptor (beta chain) is from a study of T cell responses to AZD1222 COVID-19 vaccine (dated by TCRdb to about 2021). About the study as a whole: TCR sequencing covered more than 230 trial participants: 200 to 220 given two doses of AZD1222 and 26 given two doses of MenACWY control vaccine. Trial participants were enrolled by age into 18-55, 56-69 and 70-plus year subgroups, with roughly 160, 29 and 62 TCR-sequenced participants respectively.

General conclusions and limits of the study: Vaccine-associated CD4 TCRs spanned the whole spike protein, with dominant responses in regions 160-218 and 743-854. The 56-69-year group was small, and its depth increase did not reach significance, likely because of low power. Participants were mostly white British and included more females than males, and it was suggested by the authors that clonal diversity may have been underestimated. Only five to seven AZD1222 recipients were SARS-CoV-2 seropositive at baseline, limiting conclusions about previously exposed vaccinees. After two AZD1222 doses, both the breadth and the depth of spike-specific TCRs were significantly higher than at day 0 and than in MenACWY recipients. Because no day 14 peak-response samples were available, the repertoires could be characterized only after the peak T cell response. Nearly half of unique spike-specific TCRs reportedly recognized epitopes outside regions mutated in the B.1.351 and B.1.1.7 variants.

V loses 5 bases of germline sequence and J loses 6 bases, and the interval between the two ends is 16 bases. The germline V gene provides CDR1 KGHSH and CDR2 LQKENI. Inclusive of the bounding cysteine and phenylalanine, the CDR3 is 14 residues long. Here the CDR3 DNA is all that survives: 42 bases in frame from base 1. The CDR3 regions of human TCRbeta chains were subjected to immunosequencing. Under the source paper's analysis protocol: Repertoire TCRs were matched against a reference library of SARS-CoV-2-specific TCRs generated with the MIRA antigen-specificity platform. Breadth was defined as the fraction of unique TCRs that were SARS-CoV-2-associated. Depth was defined as the fraction of total T cells that were SARS-CoV-2-associated. Using the MIRA data, each spike-specific TCR was mapped to the spike region that the TCR reacts to and placed in a CD4 or CD8 class. Log10-transformed breadth and depth values were compared by one-way ANOVA with Sidak's multiple comparisons tests. Imported from immuneACCESS, the table was reduced by TCRdb to in-frame sequences with V and J called. These copies leave out some clones; in studies compared against another copy, an unresolved V gene accounts for under half, and the cause of the remainder is not known. From that table come the V and J calls and clone size; the DNA was used to work out D and trimming. This sample is represented by some 95,000 clones; 85% to 90% of them were singletons. The ten largest clonotypes hold 2.5% to 3% of the sample.

This sample's time point label indicates: baseline before first vaccination. The treatment or condition label of this sample denotes: meningococcal conjugate vaccine given as trial control. Vaccinee samples were obtained from the UK trials COV001 and COV002, which included a single-blind randomized controlled phase 2/3 trial of AZD1222 (ChAdOx1 nCoV-19) in healthy adults. For TCRbeta chain sequencing, PBMC samples from trial participants were taken at day 0 and at day 28 after the second dose. For this clone: No antigen is known for it. Qualities for individual bases were not recorded, and no much larger clone is one base off.

The source is an adult in good health. The starting material was peripheral blood, obtained on day 0 of MenACWY control vaccination. The V and J genes are TRBV18 and TRBJ1-2, with the D gene uncertain. In nucleotide form, the sequence is TGTGCCAGCTCAACTGGGGTGGGTGACAATGGCTACACCTTC. Translated, this gives CASSTGVGDNGYTF.